This T cell receptor (beta chain) was identified in a study of cytomegalovirus exposure and HLA in healthy donors. Study summary: The early release's HLA-typed donors yielded about 85 million unique TCRs.

About this clone: The target antigen is unknown.

Primers: 60 Vbeta forward and 13 Jbeta reverse. Assay used: immunoSEQ multiplex PCR; TCRdb lists only in-frame clones, some missing. The sample holds some 90,000 clones, about four fifths seen once. Regarding the study as a whole: TCR beta V- and J-gene trimming, according to a later analysis, was linked to a missense DCLRE1C variant. Sequencing likely caused a cluster of highly shared sequence variants.

The receptor was derived from a woman in her 70s in good health and CMV-seropositive. The sequencing input was PBMCs.

The CDR3 sequence: CASSPPDGGGTEAFF. The CDR3 bases are TGCGCCAGCAGCCCGCCCGACGGGGGGGGTACTGAAGCTTTCTTT. The chain carries TRBV5-1 and TRBJ1-1; a weak D match, TRBD1 (5 bases). This CDR3 comprises 15 residues. V lost 4 bases and J 5 bases, leaving 18 bases between the germline ends. The germline V gene encodes CDR1 SGHRS and CDR2 YFSETQ.